The T cell receptor (beta chain) described here comes from a study of T-cell memory formation after mild COVID-19 (dated by TCRdb to the early 2020s). Background on the whole study: Most TCR sequence clusters were specific to one of the two donors. In a couple of donors, T-cell clones that expanded and contracted after mild COVID-19 were tracked by sequencing TCRalpha and TCRbeta repertoires over time. Two young, previously healthy adult volunteers, one female and one male, were included in the cohort. What the authors observed across the whole study: Some responding clones were detected in pre-infection memory, suggesting pre-existing cross-reactive memory T cells joined the SARS-CoV-2 response. Balanced CD4/CD8 phenotypes were observed for clones contracting from day 15 to 85, whereas a bias towards CD4+ was observed for a second wave of clones expanding from day 15 to 37. The second-wave clones that peaked on day 37 were not confirmed to be SARS-CoV-2 specific. Contracting CD4+ clones appeared mostly in the CM and EM memory subsets, whereas CD8+ clones were enriched in EMRA. Only two mild cases were covered in the study, and larger cohorts including severe cases with pre-infection samples were considered necessary.

V gives up 3 bases and J gives up 0 bases, and the segment between their germline ends measures 9 bases. Per the germline V gene, SGHTA is the CDR1 and FQGNSA is the CDR2. Its CDR3 holds 15 amino acids, cysteine through phenylalanine. Solely the CDR3 DNA is kept, with 45 bases framed from the first base. PBMCs were isolated by Ficoll-Paque density gradient centrifugation. Note on this clonotype: Its antigen is unknown. Base qualities were left out, and no much larger clone turns up one base away.

The sequencing machine was an Illumina NovaSeq 6000. cDNA libraries for TCRalpha and TCRbeta were prepared by 5'RACE using constant-segment primers, with sample barcodes and unique molecular identifiers added. Trizol reagent was used to extract RNA from every sample. Library amplification was performed in two PCR steps, and a second sample barcode and Illumina TruSeq adapters were introduced in the second step. Sequencing of the libraries was done on an Illumina NovaSeq, producing 2 x 150 bp paired-end reads. For the original study's pipeline: Reads were demultiplexed and collapsed into UMI-guided consensus sequences with migec v1.2.7. Using mixcr v2.1.11, the UMI consensuses were aligned to TRA and TRB V and J templates and assembled into clonotypes. Clonotypes were classified as expanded or contracted when called significant by both edgeR and NoisET, with noise models trained on biological replicates. edgeR calls used a false discovery rate-adjusted p below 0.01 and a log2 fold-change threshold of 1. As an exploratory analysis of dynamics, PCA with hierarchical clustering was applied to max-normalized trajectories of the 1000 most abundant clonotypes. Separately sequenced CD4+ and CD8+ repertoires were used to assign the CD4 or CD8 phenotype of responding clones. TCRdb applied fastp at Q25 and MiXCR to the public reads, then kept only in-frame beta chains. Under each unique CDR3 protein, matching rows form one entry showing the most common genes and DNA. The V and J calls follow TCRdb's processing rather than the paper's. This sample is represented by 35,000 to 45,000 distinct CDR3 sequences; more than 7% of them were singletons. The top ten constitute 1.2% to 1.5% of the sample.

Sequencing was done on a sample of PBMCs or a T cell subset sorted from them (not recorded which). Rearrangement joined TRBV7-2 to TRBJ1-3; the D segment cannot be called with confidence. This receptor was taken from a man aged 18-30 years who had mild COVID-19 (a few samples of this study predate the infection). The sample titles of this study are shuffled in the database, so cell type and time point are left out; the donor was told from shared clones. The CDR3 reads CASSFDRSSGNTIYF. The nucleotide sequence is given as TGTGCCAGCAGCTTCGACCGCAGCTCTGGAAACACCATATATTTT.